The present T cell receptor beta chain was sequenced within a study of blood T cell repertoires in COVID-19 (dated by TCRdb to about 2020). About the full investigation: Samples from collaborators originated in the United States, Italy and Spain and spanned both the acute and convalescent phases of COVID-19. The prospective study material was composed of cDNA or gDNA derived from T cells, B-cell-depleted T cells, or PBMCs. The dataset comprised deeply sampled blood TCRbeta repertoires from subjects exposed to, actively infected with, or recovered from COVID-19. The repertoires were released in a freely available public database intended as a resource for research on the immune response to SARS-CoV-2. Samples came from the ongoing ImmuneRACE study (first 160 participants) plus 1,254 subjects from 6 global collaborators. Sample metadata almost always included a de-identified subject ID, COVID-19 status, age in years and sex. Where available, HLA class I and class II types were obtained from metadata supplied by the sample provider rather than from assay-based typing. Overall results and qualifications from the work: How much clinical and demographic metadata was included differed by source and by participant, and the metadata was provided uncurated.

TCRbeta CDR3 regions were amplified from genomic DNA by means of the immunoSEQ Assay, a bias-controlled multiplex PCR. Per the authors' processing: The number of nucleated cells in each sample was estimated from the amplification of reference gene primers within the assay. To quantify the absolute abundance of each unique TCRbeta CDR3 rearrangement, sequence reads were collapsed and filtered. Productive Simpson clonality was computed per sample as the square root of Simpson's diversity index over productive rearrangements. Here the immuneACCESS table is served through TCRdb, limited to in-frame sequences with V and J called. Missing clones are a known gap in these copies; in checked studies unresolved V genes cover under half, and the rest lacks a known reason. V and J calls plus clone size are reproduced from that table; the DNA served to infer D and trimming. In this sample the table shows tens of thousands of clones, roughly 85% of which occur a single time. Jointly, the top ten make up around 16% of the sample.

One collaborating source in Seattle enrolled patients while the patients were actively infected and followed the patients over time throughout the course of disease. Each collaborating institution followed its own protocols to collect whole blood in K2EDTA tubes. For TCRbeta analysis, collaborators shipped samples as frozen whole blood, isolated PBMCs, or DNA extracted from either of those sample types. A note on this clone: Its binding antigen is unknown. Base qualities are not recorded, but no much larger clone differs from it by a single base.

The sequence derives from a woman between 55 and 75 years old with COVID-19, enrolled during active disease. Material: peripheral blood.

The nucleotides are TGTGCCAGCAGCATCCCAGCCCCCGGGGGAAACACCATATATTTT. Protein translation: CASSIPAPGGNTIYF. This receptor chain uses TRBV28 and TRBJ1-3, with the D gene call left open. V drops 6 bases and J drops 4 bases, leaving 16 bases in between. The CDR3 covers 15 residues, taking in both the cysteine and the phenylalanine. The CDR3 DNA has 45 bases and is translated from base 1. Sequences MDHEN (CDR1) and SYDVKM (CDR2) are obtained from the germline V gene.